What follows are 16 T cell receptor beta chains derived from one specimen sequenced in a study of cytomegalovirus exposure and HLA in healthy donors. 13 Jbeta primers and 60 Vbeta primers were used for the PCR. Clones were sequenced by immunoSEQ multiplex PCR, and TCRdb holds only the in-frame ones, with some missing. Counted here are about 180,000 clones, 79% occurring once; the ten biggest clones make up about 0.72%. Material for sequencing was PBMCs. These receptors came from a middle-aged woman in good health and CMV-seronegative.

Points on this clone: One end of the junction fails to match germline, which may point to a read error. This chain joins TRBV7-9 and TRBJ2-7; the match to TRBD1 covers 10 bases. This CDR3 has 14 amino acids. Germline V gene data show CDR1 as SEHNR and CDR2 as FQNEAQ (reference sequence). The CDR3: CSSSFGQGEGEQYF. CDR3 DNA sequence: TGTTCCAGCAGCTTCGGACAGGGGGAGGGCGAGCAGTACTTC.

The chain has TRBV25-1 and TRBJ2-7, with 7 bases lining up with TRBD1. The germline V gene has CDR1 MGHDK and CDR2 SYGVNS. Losses at the gene ends were 4 bases for V and 4 bases for J; bases not matched to a gene: 7. The CDR3 loop spans 14 amino acids. The CDR3 loop is CASSATGTAYEQYF. The CDR3 region has the DNA TGTGCCAGCAGTGCCACCGGGACAGCGTACGAGCAGTACTTC.

V gene TRBV19 combines with J gene TRBJ2-1, with 11 nucleotides matching TRBD1. Germline V lookup: CDR1 LNHDA, CDR2 SQIVND (reference sequence). The CDR3 contains 14 residues. V dropped 6 bases and J dropped 6; count of bases not matched to a gene: 4. CDR3 loop: CASSLGTGGNEQFF. The CDR3 DNA reads as TGTGCCAGTAGCCTAGGGACAGGGGGCAATGAGCAGTTCTTC.

This clone has just a few counts. This chain joins TRBV7-9 and TRBJ2-1; TRBD2 agrees at 14 bases. This CDR3 has 15 residues. In germline, CDR1 is SEHNR, CDR2 FQNEAQ (reference sequence). The V gene end was trimmed by 4 bases and the J gene end by 9 bases; junction bases not matched to a gene: 5. The CDR3 loop reads CASSSGLAGGGEQFF. CDR3 in DNA: TGTGCCAGCAGCTCCGGACTAGCGGGAGGAGGTGAGCAGTTCTTC. The full variable domain, in which reference TRBV7-9 and TRBJ2-1 provide the parts outside the CDR3, is DTGVSQNPRHKITKRGQNVTFRCDPISEHNRLYWYRQTLGQGPEFLTYFQNEAQLEKSRLLSDRFSAERPKGSFSTLEIQRTEQGDSAMYLCASSSGLAGGGEQFFGPGTRLTVL.

V and J are TRBV30 and TRBJ1-3; 7 bases map to TRBD1. Germline V gives CDR1 GTSNPN, CDR2 SVGIG (reference sequence). V was pared by 5 bases and J by 0 bases, with 4 bases of the junction left unmatched. This CDR3 is built from 14 residues. DNA of the CDR3: TGTGCCTGGTCTGACAGGGCCTCTGGAAACACCATATATTTT. This encodes CAWSDRASGNTIYF.

V and J are TRBV23-1 and TRBJ2-5; possible D gene TRBD2, 7 bases. TRBV23-1 qualifies as an ORF whose function is uncertain. The CDR3 is 15 residues long. V gave up 3 bases and J gave up 4 bases, with 15 bases separating them. The CDR3 sequence is CASSHPVGGLETQYF. The CDR3 nucleotides read TGCGCCAGCAGTCACCCCGTGGGGGGGCTAGAGACCCAGTACTTC.

The chain links TRBV9 to TRBJ1-1, with D perhaps TRBD1 (6 bases). The CDR3 extends over 13 amino acids. Per the germline V gene, CDR1 is SGDLS and CDR2 is YYNGEE. The germline V and J ends were trimmed by 0 bases and 4 bases, with 7 bases remaining between them. As DNA, the CDR3 is TGTGCCAGCAGCGTAGAACAGGGCACTGAAGCTTTCTTT. It codes for CASSVEQGTEAFF.

The chain uses TRBV4-2 and TRBJ2-5, with TRBD2 matching 15 bases. There are 17 residues in the CDR3. With V trimmed by 4 bases and J by 2 bases, 5 bases remained unmatched. Germline V lookup: CDR1 LGHNA, CDR2 YNFKEQ. CDR3 residues: CASSPWTSGGAQETQYF. DNA for the CDR3: TGTGCCAGCAGCCCCTGGACTAGCGGGGGGGCTCAAGAGACCCAGTACTTC.

This clone was seen a handful of times. V usage is TRBV5-1 and J usage is TRBJ1-2, with unresolved D. The CDR3 loop spans 15 amino acids. Germline V gene sequence: CDR1 SGHRS, CDR2 YFSETQ. With 4 bases removed from V and 7 bases from J, the gap between germline ends came to 20 bases. The CDR3 here is CASSLEPGNFRGYTF. CDR3 sequence (DNA): TGCGCCAGCAGCCTCGAGCCGGGAAATTTTCGTGGCTACACCTTC.

This chain connects TRBV6-6 to TRBJ2-7, with D tentatively TRBD2 (5 bases). The germline V and J ends were trimmed by 10 bases and 2 bases, with 15 bases remaining between them. This CDR3 region has 13 residues. Germline values: CDR1 MNHNY, CDR2 SVGAGI (reference sequence). In DNA, the CDR3 is TGTGCCACCAATAAGCGGTCCGCCTACGAGCAGTACTTC. This codes for CATNKRSAYEQYF.

The rearrangement joins TRBV5-1 to TRBJ1-1; the D gene is possibly TRBD1 (6 bases). The V gene's germline CDR1 is SGHRS and CDR2 YFSETQ. The CDR3 has 13 amino acids. Trimming cost V 4 bases and J 3 bases, with 10 bases left between them. CDR3 coding DNA: TGCGCCAGCAGCACCCGGACAGACACTGAAGCTTTCTTT. It translates to CASSTRTDTEAFF. Full variable domain (rest looked up from reference TRBV5-1 and TRBJ1-1): KAGVTQTPRYLIKTRGQQVTLSCSPISGHRSVSWYQQTPGQGLQFLFEYFSETQRNKGNFPGRFSGRQFSNSRSEMNVSTLELGDSALYLCASSTRTDTEAFFGQGTRLTVV.

V and J are TRBV5-4 and TRBJ1-1, with D unresolved. V gave up 0 bases and J gave up 4 bases, with 10 bases separating them. The CDR3 extends over 14 amino acids. Germline values: CDR1 SGHNT, CDR2 YYREEE (reference sequence). The CDR3 nucleotides are TGTGCCAGCAGCTTGGCCGGGGTTCCCACTGAAGCTTTCTTT. Translation: CASSLAGVPTEAFF.

This rearrangement joins TRBV18 to TRBJ2-1; D remains ambiguous. The CDR3 is 12 amino acids. The V end lost 4 bases, the J end lost 9 bases, and 10 bases lay between the germline ends. CDR1 and CDR2 from the germline V gene are KGHSH and LQKENI. The CDR3 loop is CASSLRYREQFF. As DNA, the CDR3 is TGTGCCAGCTCACTTCGGTACCGTGAGCAGTTCTTC.

The genes are TRBV1 and TRBJ2-7; the table names TRBD1, a call not compared with the DNA. TRBV1 is shown as a pseudogene. The CDR3 consists of 16 residues. The CDR3 coding sequence is TGCACCAGCAGCCAACCGGGACACGGAGTCTCCTACGAGCAGTACTTC. Protein product: CTSSQPGHGVSYEQYF.

The genes are TRBV7-8 and TRBJ2-5; TRBD2 matches 14 bases. The V and J ends lost 5 bases and 5 bases, in that order; junction bases with no gene match: 10. The V gene's germline CDR1 is SGHVS and CDR2 FQNEAQ. The CDR3 sequence is 17 residues long. The CDR3 loop reads CASSPRLAGGPGETQYF. The CDR3 nucleotides are TGTGCCAGCAGCCCGCGACTAGCGGGAGGGCCGGGGGAGACCCAGTACTTC. Full variable domain (remainder filled in from reference TRBV7-8 and TRBJ2-5): GAGVSQSPRYKVAKRGQDVALRCDPISGHVSLFWYQQALGQGPEFLTYFQNEAQLDKSGLPSDRFFAERPEGSVSTLKIQRTQQEDSAVYLCASSPRLAGGPGETQYFGPGTRLLVL.

The V call is TRBV11-2, the J call TRBJ2-1, with D possibly matching TRBD1 (8 bases). The V gene's germline CDR1 is SGHAT and CDR2 FQNNGV. The CDR3 is 15 residues long. Trimming removed 3 bases from V and 10 bases from J, with 19 bases in between. Here the CDR3 DNA reads TGTGCCAGCAGCTTCGCAGGGGGCGGGAGACTGGAGCAGTTCTTC. Amino acid sequence: CASSFAGGGRLEQFF.